This TCR beta chain is from a study of cytomegalovirus exposure and HLA in healthy donors. Study details: Among about 179 million T cells, an earlier analysis found roughly 100 million unique TCR beta sequences. Study results and caveats: Beyond CMV serostatus, there was no information to go on about immune exposure. Within an earlier analysis, most TCR beta V segments proved productive either about 90% or about 30% of the time.

The PCR contained 60 Vbeta and 13 Jbeta primers. Sequenced by immunoSEQ multiplex PCR; TCRdb stores in-frame clones only, minus some. In the table there are 59,000 or so clones, 70% to 75% of which are singletons. Worth noting for this clone: Its cognate antigen is unknown.

Sequenced sample: PBMCs. The receptor comes from a man in his thirties or forties in good health and CMV-seropositive.

The CDR3 loop is CASKIRGQGNQPQHF. Written as DNA, the CDR3 is TGTGCCAGTAAAATAAGGGGACAGGGTAATCAGCCCCAGCATTTT. The V call is TRBV28, the J call TRBJ1-5; 9 bases are a match to TRBD1. CDR1 and CDR2 (germline): MDHEN, SYDVKM. Trimming cost V 9 bases and J 4 bases; bases outside gene matches: 10. This CDR3 region has 15 residues. Complete variable domain (other parts from reference TRBV28 and TRBJ1-5): DVKVTQSSRYLVKRTGEKVFLECVQDMDHENMFWYRQDPGLGLRLIYFSYDVKMKEKGDIPEGYSVSREKKERFSLILESASTNQTSMYLCASKIRGQGNQPQHFGDGTRLSIL.